A single sample is the source of the 10 T cell receptor beta chains below, sequenced in a study of blood T cell repertoires in COVID-19. Sequencing was performed with immunoSEQ multiplex PCR; in TCRdb, only in-frame clones are kept and a portion is missing. The sample records about 59,000 clones, 88% being singletons. The sample taken for sequencing was peripheral blood. Receptors originate from a woman older than 75 with active COVID-19.

V usage is TRBV18 and J usage is TRBJ1-5; the D gene is possibly TRBD1 (6 bases). V was pared by 2 bases and J by 5 bases, with 10 bases between. CDR3 size: 14 residues. The V gene's germline CDR1 is KGHSH and CDR2 LQKENI. The CDR3 loop reads CASSPGGEHQPQHF. The CDR3 region has the DNA TGTGCCAGCTCACCAGGGGGCGAACATCAGCCCCAGCATTTT.

V gene TRBV6-5 combines with J gene TRBJ1-1; D is unresolved. V was shortened by 4 bases and J by 1 base, with 13 bases between the two germline ends. The CDR3 runs to 15 residues. From germline, CDR1 is MNHEY and CDR2 SVGAGI. CDR3 sequence: CASSSGSSGNTEAFF. The DNA for the CDR3 is TGTGCCAGCAGTTCCGGGTCGTCCGGGAACACTGAAGCTTTCTTT.

The chain combines TRBV5-1 with TRBJ2-3; TRBD2 agrees at 11 bases. Germline lookup yields CDR1 SGHRS and CDR2 YFSETQ. There are 15 residues in the CDR3. With V trimmed by 4 bases and J by 3 bases, 4 bases remained unmatched. Written as DNA, the CDR3 is TGCGCCAGCAGCCTTAGCGGGGGGGCTACAGATACGCAGTATTTT. Translated, it gives CASSLSGGATDTQYF.

This clone was detected a few times. This CDR3 reads CASSPPTGDRDNEQYF. The CDR3, as DNA: TGTGCCAGCAGCCCGCCTACAGGGGACAGGGACAACGAGCAGTACTTC. This chain links TRBV7-9 with TRBJ2-7, with 9 nucleotides matching TRBD1. This CDR3 is 16 amino acids long. The V segment lost 5 bases and the J segment 5 bases; nucleotides outside the gene matches: 13. Germline CDR1 SEHNR, CDR2 FQNEAQ (reference sequence).

The table lists this clone with a few counts. The rearrangement uses TRBV5-6 and TRBJ2-3; D not certain. The CDR3 has 15 residues. Germline lookup yields CDR1 SGHDT and CDR2 YYEEEE. V was pared by 2 bases and J by 2 bases, with 12 bases between. For the CDR3, the DNA is TGTGCCAGCAGCTTTCAGGCTTTTGCCACAGATACGCAGTATTTT. This translates into CASSFQAFATDTQYF.

V and J are TRBV28 and TRBJ1-5; D not resolved. The germline V and J ends were trimmed by 1 base and 5 bases, with 9 bases remaining between them. CDR1 MDHEN and CDR2 SYDVKM come from the germline V gene. CDR3 size: 14 residues. The CDR3 region is CASSLYLGDQPQHF. CDR3 bases: TGTGCCAGCAGTTTATATCTCGGTGATCAGCCCCAGCATTTT.

The chain uses TRBV28 and TRBJ1-6; 11 nucleotides match TRBD1. This CDR3 is 18 amino acids long. Germline lookup yields CDR1 MDHEN and CDR2 SYDVKM. Germline trimming cut 7 bases from V and 2 bases from J; bases unmatched to any gene: 10. Written as DNA, the CDR3 is TGTGCCAGCACTTACCCTTCGGGACAGGGGGCCTATAATTCACCCCTCCACTTT. Protein: CASTYPSGQGAYNSPLHF.

This clone has a single count. The chain employs TRBV9 and TRBJ1-2; D is undetermined. Deletions cut 0 bases from V and 4 bases from J, with 16 bases between. The germline gives CDR1 SGDLS, CDR2 YYNGEE. The CDR3 is 16 residues long. This CDR3 reads CASSVGGSVPLYGYTF. The CDR3 DNA reads as TGTGCCAGCAGCGTAGGAGGCAGCGTACCCCTCTATGGCTACACCTTC.

The chain employs TRBV7-2 and TRBJ2-1; 7 bases align to TRBD2. J gave up 0 bases and V 4 bases, and 15 bases lay outside the gene matches. The CDR3 contains 19 residues. Germline V gene lookup returns CDR1 SGHTA and CDR2 FQGNSA. The CDR3 DNA reads as TGTGCCAGCAGCTCGCGTCGTGGCCAGCGGGGCCGCTCCTACAATGAGCAGTTCTTC. This encodes CASSSRRGQRGRSYNEQFF.

This clone was seen once. The gene calls are TRBV5-6 and TRBJ1-1, with 11 bases identical to TRBD1. CDR1 is SGHDT, CDR2 YYEEEE, per germline. This CDR3 spans 15 amino acids. With V trimmed by 3 bases and J by 3 bases, 4 bases remained unmatched. In nucleotides, the CDR3 is TGTGCCAGCAGCTCAGAGGGACAGGGGGACACTGAAGCTTTCTTT. Its translation is CASSSEGQGDTEAFF.